This T cell receptor (beta chain) was profiled in a study of PD-1 blockade in classical Hodgkin lymphoma. Study findings and constraints: Baseline diversity resembling that of newly diagnosed patients was seen in complete responders. Diminished baseline TCR diversity has been reported in newly diagnosed patients relative to healthy donors.

The patients all showed relapse after autologous stem cell transplantation, while their brentuximab vedotin exposure varied. Responses achieved at best were complete response, partial response or progressive disease. Concerning this clone itself: What it binds is unknown.

Germline values: CDR1 SGHTS, CDR2 YDEGEE. Trimming cost V 4 bases and J 0 bases, with 11 bases left between them. The CDR3 length is 14 residues. Assay used: immunoSEQ multiplex PCR; TCRdb lists only in-frame clones, some missing. Of about 54,000 clones in the sample, 91% are singletons; the top ten hold about 9.4%. Sequenced here: peripheral blood mononuclear cells (PBMCs), sampled before the second cycle of nivolumab. This TCR was sampled from a human donor with classical Hodgkin lymphoma. The chain has TRBV5-8 and TRBJ2-7; tentative D call: TRBD2 (5 bases). The CDR3 nucleotides read TGTGCCAGCAGCCCCGGACTCTTCTCCTACGAGCAGTACTTC. Its protein is CASSPGLFSYEQYF.